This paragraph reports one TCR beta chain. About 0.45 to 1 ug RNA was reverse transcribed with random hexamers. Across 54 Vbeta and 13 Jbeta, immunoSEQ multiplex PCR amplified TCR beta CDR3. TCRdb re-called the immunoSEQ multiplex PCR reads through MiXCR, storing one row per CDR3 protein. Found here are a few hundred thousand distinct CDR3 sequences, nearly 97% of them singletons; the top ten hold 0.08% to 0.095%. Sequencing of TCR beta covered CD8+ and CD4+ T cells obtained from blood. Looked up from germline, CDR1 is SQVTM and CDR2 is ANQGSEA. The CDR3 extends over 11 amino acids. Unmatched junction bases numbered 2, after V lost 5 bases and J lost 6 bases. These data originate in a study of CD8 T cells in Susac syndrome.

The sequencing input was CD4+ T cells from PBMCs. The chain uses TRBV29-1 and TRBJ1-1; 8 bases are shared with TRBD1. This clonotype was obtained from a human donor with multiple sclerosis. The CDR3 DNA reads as TGCAGCGTTAGACAGGGGCCTGAAGCTTTCTTT. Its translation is CSVRQGPEAFF.